This T cell receptor (beta chain) stems from a study of OX40 agonist ivuxolimab in advanced cancers. Study background: Patients received ivuxolimab, an agonistic anti-OX40 (CD134) antibody. Dosing consisted of intravenous ivuxolimab at 0.01 to 10 mg/kg every 2 weeks. From 23 to 79 years was the age range, with a mean of around 60 years, and approximately 80% were male. Study-level results: Also showing low normalized T-cell clonal expansion were some of the nonresponders.

V lost 0 bases and J 0 bases, leaving 12 bases between the germline ends. This CDR3 has 16 amino acids. CDR1 SGHRS and CDR2 YFSETQ come from the germline V gene. Libraries were prepared by immunoSEQ multiplex PCR; TCRdb keeps only in-frame clonotypes and omits some of them. The sample shows tens of thousands of clones, 65% to 85% of them seen only once. Concerning this clone itself: The antigen is unknown.

This sequence was found in an adult with an advanced solid tumor such as melanoma, head and neck, liver or kidney cancer. The genes are TRBV5-1 and TRBJ2-5, with D perhaps given as TRBD1 or TRBD2 (5 bases each). The sequenced sample was CD4+ or CD8+ T cells sorted from blood, obtained in a trial of the OX40 agonist ivuxolimab. This CDR3 reads CASSLGTLTDQETQYF. CDR3 sequence (DNA): TGCGCCAGCAGCTTGGGGACTTTGACAGACCAAGAGACCCAGTACTTC.